The TCR beta chain described here comes from a study of shared T cell receptors in the human thymus. Sequencing used immunoSEQ multiplex PCR; TCRdb keeps in-frame clones, though not all of them. The repertoire has hundreds of thousands of clones, 87% of them found once; the top ten carry 0.0094%. CDR1 and CDR2 from the germline V gene are KGHSH and LQKENI. V lost 6 bases, J lost 7 bases, and 6 bases stayed unmatched. This CDR3 has 14 residues. In addition, the sample was reused for a study of human thymus T cells. This second report adds: Thymic repertoires from unrelated individuals overlapped highly, related research reported.

The sample consisted of thymocytes. The TCR originated in a boy younger than two with a congenital heart defect. The chain employs TRBV18 and TRBJ1-5; 10 nucleotides align to TRBD1. CDR3 sequence: CASSGDRGRQPQHF. CDR3 sequence (DNA): TGTGCCAGCTCCGGGGACAGGGGAAGGCAGCCCCAGCATTTT.